This TCR beta chain stems from a study of blood T cell repertoires in COVID-19. V was clipped by 5 bases and J by 6 bases, with 10 bases between them. Germline CDR1 and CDR2: SGHTA and FQGTGA. CDR3 length equals 12 residues. Profiling relied on immunoSEQ multiplex PCR, and the TCRdb table lists in-frame clones only, not all of them. This table has 200,000 to 250,000 clones, roughly 80% appearing once. The clonotype originates from a woman older than 75 with active or convalescent COVID-19. This chain uses TRBV7-3 with TRBJ1-2, with a possible D match to TRBD1 (6 bases). Material: peripheral blood. CDR3 nucleotides: TGTGCCAGCAGCCCGCGACAGGATGGCTACACCTTC. It yields the protein CASSPRQDGYTF.